Listed here are 27 T cell receptor beta chains from one sample, sequenced in a study of T-cell memory formation after mild COVID-19. MiXCR, run by TCRdb on the 5' RACE reads, gives a single entry per CDR3 protein. The repertoire includes 200,000 to 300,000 distinct CDR3 sequences, 16% of them detected once, and roughly a fifth sits in the top ten. The sequencing input was PBMCs or a T cell subset sorted from them (not recorded which). These receptors were taken from a man aged 18 to 29 who had mild COVID-19 (a few samples of this study predate the infection). Cell type and time point are not known.

This chain's CDR3 is CASSQGDYLGTEAFF. The CDR3 coding sequence is TGCGCCAGCAGCCAAGGGGACTACCTGGGCACTGAAGCTTTCTTT. The V and J genes are TRBV5-1 and TRBJ1-1; TRBD1 is a possible D gene (5 bases). The V end lost 4 bases, the J end lost 4 bases, and 17 bases lay between the germline ends. The CDR3 extends over 15 amino acids. Germline V gives CDR1 SGHRS, CDR2 YFSETQ.

The chain recombines TRBV27 with TRBJ1-2, with 7 bases fitting TRBD1. The length of the CDR3 is 14 residues. V dropped 4 bases and J dropped 4; count of bases not matched to a gene: 6. Germline lookup yields CDR1 MNHEY and CDR2 SMNVEV (reference sequence). Here the CDR3 DNA reads TGTGCCAGCAGTTACAGGGGATTGAGCTATGGCTACACCTTC. Its translation: CASSYRGLSYGYTF.

This clonotype appeared a few times. CDR3 protein: CSARVANEQFF. As DNA, the CDR3 is TGCAGTGCTAGAGTAGCGAATGAGCAGTTCTTC. The chain recombines TRBV20-1 with TRBJ2-1; D is perhaps TRBD2 (5 bases). The CDR3 sequence is 11 residues long. Germline loops: CDR1 DFQATT, CDR2 SNEGSKA (reference sequence). The V end lost 1 base, the J end lost 7 bases, and 5 bases lay between the germline ends.

This clonotype appeared many times. This sequence joins TRBV29-1 and TRBJ1-5; TRBD1 is a possible D gene (5 bases). The CDR3 length is 13 residues. CDR1 SQVTM and CDR2 ANQGSEA come from the germline V gene. Trimming cost V 7 bases and J 5 bases, with 15 bases left between them. CDR3 residues: CSATLGGDQPQHF. CDR3 DNA: TGCAGCGCTACCCTCGGGGGAGATCAGCCCCAGCATTTT.

The chain links TRBV29-1 to TRBJ2-1; 8 bases agree with TRBD2. There are 13 residues in the CDR3. CDR1 is SQVTM, CDR2 ANQGSEA, per germline. The V and J ends lost 7 bases and 3 bases, in that order; junction bases with no gene match: 5. The chain's CDR3 is CSDMSGGYNEQFF. DNA of the CDR3: TGCAGCGACATGAGCGGGGGCTACAATGAGCAGTTCTTC.

This clonotype was picked up many times. This chain uses TRBV12-3 or TRBV12-4 with TRBJ1-1; D not certain. This CDR3 contains 14 residues. V was cut by 6 bases and J by 0 bases, with 11 bases left in between. CDR3 coding DNA: TGTGCCAGCAGGGAATCCGAGGTGAACACTGAAGCTTTCTTT. Protein sequence: CASRESEVNTEAFF.

This clonotype was seen more than once but under ten times. Germline and junction disagree at one end, which may indicate a read error. The gene calls are TRBV4-3 and TRBJ1-2, with 8 nucleotides matching TRBD1. CDR3 length: 20 amino acids. In germline, CDR1 is LGHNA, CDR2 YSLEER. The CDR3 reads CASSKETSGGQELRNYGYTF. Here the CDR3 DNA reads TGCGCCAGCAGCAAAGAGACCTCAGGGGGCCAGGAACTTAGGAACTATGGCTACACCTTC.

In this sample, this clonotype turned up many times. This rearrangement joins TRBV7-3 to TRBJ2-1, with 7 bases identical to TRBD2. Germline V gives CDR1 SGHTA, CDR2 FQGTGA. V lost 5 bases and J lost 0; bases outside the gene matches: 10. The CDR3 runs to 17 residues. The CDR3 is CASSPIPSGNSYNEQFF. DNA of the CDR3: TGTGCCAGCAGCCCAATACCTAGCGGCAACTCCTACAATGAGCAGTTCTTC.

The rearrangement uses TRBV11-2 and TRBJ2-1, with 8 bases matching TRBD1. Trimming cost V 5 bases and J 2 bases; bases outside gene matches: 8. The germline V gene encodes CDR1 SGHAT and CDR2 FQNNGV. The CDR3 loop spans 16 amino acids. CDR3 protein: CASSLWQGATYNEQFF. CDR3 bases: TGTGCCAGCAGCCTATGGCAGGGGGCCACCTACAATGAGCAGTTCTTC.

The chain couples TRBV4-1 to TRBJ2-5; the match to TRBD1 covers 8 bases. CDR1 MGHRA and CDR2 YSYEKL come from the germline V gene. The CDR3 consists of 16 residues. V trimming: 2 bases; J trimming: 4 bases; junction bases outside the gene matches: 9. CDR3 sequence (DNA): TGCGCCAGCAGCCAACCCGACTCCAGGGGGCGAGAGACCCAGTACTTC. Protein product: CASSQPDSRGRETQYF.

This clonotype has a handful of counts. The chain links TRBV12-3 or TRBV12-4 to TRBJ2-4; TRBD1 aligns across 8 bases. V shed 7 bases, J shed 1 base, and the junction held 12 bases outside the gene matches. The CDR3 consists of 17 residues. CDR3 region: CASKAPTGGNAKNIQYF. Here the CDR3 DNA reads TGTGCCAGCAAGGCCCCCACAGGGGGTAACGCCAAAAACATTCAGTACTTC.

The chain recombines TRBV10-2 with TRBJ1-1, with D perhaps TRBD1 (6 bases). V was trimmed by 6 bases and J by 1 base, leaving 9 bases between them. From germline, CDR1 is WSHSY and CDR2 SAAADI. The CDR3 has 13 amino acids. CDR3 protein: CASRVQGNTEAFF. Here the CDR3 DNA reads TGCGCCAGCAGAGTACAGGGGAACACTGAAGCTTTCTTT.

This clonotype was counted only a few times. The chain combines TRBV6-2 or TRBV6-3 with TRBJ2-6; TRBD1 matches at 8 bases. Per the germline V gene, CDR1 is MNHEY and CDR2 is SVGEGT. CDR3 length: 19 amino acids. With V trimmed by 2 bases and J by 1 base, 10 bases remained unmatched. The CDR3 sequence is CASSYPGGGARSGANVLTF. CDR3 bases: TGTGCCAGCAGTTACCCAGGGGGCGGGGCGAGGTCTGGGGCCAACGTCCTGACTTTC.

The rearrangement links TRBV5-1 to TRBJ2-5; D unresolved. The CDR3 is made up of 14 amino acids. Per the germline V gene, CDR1 is SGHRS and CDR2 is YFSETQ. V gave up 4 bases and J gave up 3 bases, with 13 bases separating them. CDR3 protein: CASSAQGQEETQYF. As DNA, the CDR3 is TGCGCCAGCAGCGCTCAAGGCCAAGAAGAGACCCAGTACTTC.

In this sample, this clonotype turned up a few times. This chain connects TRBV7-9 to TRBJ1-2; no firm D call. Trimming removed 1 base from V and 4 bases from J, with 10 bases in between. CDR1 SEHNR and CDR2 FQNEAQ come from the germline V gene (reference sequence). This CDR3 contains 14 residues. This CDR3 is CASSLVGAVYGYTF. The CDR3 bases are TGTGCCAGCAGCTTAGTGGGAGCGGTCTATGGCTACACCTTC.

The chain combines TRBV5-1 with TRBJ1-1, with TRBD1 identical over 8 bases. This CDR3 region has 13 residues. Germline-derived CDR1 and CDR2 are SGHRS and YFSETQ. The trim removed 3 bases at V and 4 bases at J, leaving 2 bases unmatched. The CDR3 nucleotides are TGCGCCAGCAGCTCAGGGGGCTTCACTGAAGCTTTCTTT. This gives the protein CASSSGGFTEAFF.

The V call is TRBV7-8, the J call TRBJ2-5, with D possibly TRBD1 on 6 matching bases. The V gene's germline CDR1 is SGHVS and CDR2 FQNEAQ. Trimming left V 2 bases short and J 2 bases short, with 12 bases between. The CDR3 contains 15 residues. Here the CDR3 reads CASSLRRQGQETQYF. The CDR3, as DNA: TGTGCCAGCAGCTTAAGACGGCAGGGGCAAGAGACCCAGTACTTC.

The CDR3 loop reads CAWDRDIGGYTF. CDR3 sequence (DNA): TGTGCCTGGGACAGGGATATTGGTGGCTACACCTTC. The chain combines TRBV30 with TRBJ1-2; 7 bases fit TRBD1. There are 12 residues in the CDR3. The germline V gene encodes CDR1 GTSNPN and CDR2 SVGIG (reference sequence). J gave up 7 bases and V 5 bases, and 7 bases lay outside the gene matches.

This clonotype was seen at least ten times. The DNA for the CDR3 is TGTGCCAGCAGCCAAGAGGGCGGGGGGCACACAGATACGCAGTATTTT. This translates into CASSQEGGGHTDTQYF. The V call is TRBV3-1, the J call TRBJ2-3; the match to TRBD2 covers 8 bases. The CDR3 has 16 amino acids. CDR1 and CDR2 (germline): LGHDT, YNNKEL (reference sequence). The V gene end was trimmed by 0 bases and the J gene end by 2 bases; junction bases not matched to a gene: 4.

The rearrangement links TRBV5-1 to TRBJ2-3, with TRBD1 identical over 10 bases. CDR1 is SGHRS, CDR2 YFSETQ, per germline. The CDR3 totals 19 residues. Losses at the gene ends were 2 bases for V and 0 bases for J; bases not matched to a gene: 12. This chain's CDR3 is CASSFSGTGVISSTDTQYF. The CDR3 bases are TGCGCCAGCAGCTTTTCCGGGACAGGGGTCATCTCTAGCACAGATACGCAGTATTTT.

V and J are TRBV27 and TRBJ2-7, with D unclear. The germline V and J ends were trimmed by 2 bases and 5 bases, with 10 bases remaining between them. The CDR3 loop spans 13 amino acids. Germline lookup yields CDR1 MNHEY and CDR2 SMNVEV (reference sequence). CDR3 DNA sequence: TGTGCCAGCAGTTTAGGTCCCAGACACGAGCAGTACTTC. It codes for CASSLGPRHEQYF.

V and J are TRBV20-1 and TRBJ1-1, with 9 bases fitting TRBD1. The CDR3 extends over 13 amino acids. J was trimmed by 5 bases and V by 6 bases; bases with no gene match: 7. The V gene's germline CDR1 is DFQATT and CDR2 SNEGSKA (reference sequence). The DNA for the CDR3 is TGCAGTGCCGCGGGACAGGGAAGGACTGAAGCTTTCTTT. Translated, it gives CSAAGQGRTEAFF.

This clonotype was detected many times. This rearrangement joins TRBV7-9 to TRBJ2-5, with D unresolved. The CDR3 runs to 14 residues. Trimming left V 4 bases short and J 3 bases short, with 12 bases between. CDR1 SEHNR and CDR2 FQNEAQ come from the germline V gene (reference sequence). The CDR3 nucleotides read TGTGCCAGCAGCTACCCAGACGGCAAAGAGACCCAGTACTTC. Translation: CASSYPDGKETQYF.

The sample holds a few counts of this clonotype. The chain combines TRBV29-1 with TRBJ1-4; 7 bases are a match to TRBD1. V lost 4 bases, J lost 5 bases, and 16 bases stayed unmatched. From germline, CDR1 is SQVTM and CDR2 ANQGSEA. CDR3 length: 17 residues. CDR3 residues: CSVGSGSGGRGNEKLFF. The CDR3 region has the DNA TGCAGCGTTGGATCTGGGTCAGGGGGAAGAGGAAATGAAAAACTGTTTTTT.

The rearrangement links TRBV21-1 to TRBJ2-7; the D call TRBD1 from the table was never checked on the DNA. TRBV21-1 is a known pseudogene. The CDR3 sequence is 13 residues long. CDR3 residues: CARRDRGLHEQYV. The CDR3 DNA is TGTGCCAGACGGGACAGGGGGCTACACGAGCAGTACGTC.

The chain carries TRBV6-5 and TRBJ2-3; 10 nucleotides match TRBD2. This CDR3 is built from 15 residues. After removal of 5 bases from V and 6 bases from J, the junction contained 8 bases not matched to a gene. Germline V gene data show CDR1 as MNHEY and CDR2 as SVGAGI. The CDR3 loop is CASSLLAGGWDTQYF. CDR3 sequence (DNA): TGTGCCAGCAGTCTTTTAGCGGGGGGTTGGGATACGCAGTATTTT.

The J gene is TRBJ2-7, the V gene TRBV12-5, with unresolved D. CDR1 is LGHNT, CDR2 FRNRAP, per germline. Trimming pared 6 bases from V and 5 bases from J, leaving 8 bases between. The CDR3 contains 11 residues. The chain's CDR3 is CASGTANEQYF. CDR3 sequence (DNA): TGTGCTAGTGGAACGGCCAACGAGCAGTACTTC.